What follows are 18 T cell receptor beta chains derived from one specimen sequenced in a study of T cell clonotyping in hematopoietic cell transplantation. The method was immunoSEQ multiplex PCR; TCRdb's version includes in-frame clones alone and lacks a portion of them. The table records over 15,000 clones, 60% to 85% of them present only once. As to time point: recipient sample about 28 days before transplant, after cytoreduction. Sequenced material: peripheral blood mononuclear cells, taken before stem cell transplant. The receptors originated from a man aged 55 to 70 with acute myeloid leukemia. Some clones in this sample may be carry-over from other donors' samples.

V is TRBV14 and J is TRBJ1-2, with TRBD1 as a possible D gene (5 bases). Germline CDR1 reads SGHDN; CDR2 reads FVKESK. This CDR3 has 16 amino acids. With 0 bases removed from V and 4 bases from J, the gap between germline ends came to 15 bases. The CDR3 region is CASSQDPGAAGYGYTF. In nucleotides, the CDR3 is TGTGCCAGCAGCCAAGATCCCGGGGCAGCGGGCTATGGCTACACCTTC.

This clone was seen just once. This chain connects TRBV30 to TRBJ1-5; TRBD1 matches 7 bases. The germline CDR1 and CDR2 sequences are GTSNPN and SVGIG (reference sequence). The CDR3 sequence is 14 residues long. With V trimmed by 5 bases and J by 1 base, 5 bases remained unmatched. DNA for the CDR3: TGTGCCTGGCCTCGACAGGGCAGCAATCAGCCCCAGCATTTT. It yields the protein CAWPRQGSNQPQHF.

This chain connects TRBV9 to TRBJ2-1; 8 bases are a match to TRBD2. Germline V CDR1 and CDR2: SGDLS, YYNGEE. This CDR3 comprises 16 residues. V lost 3 bases, J lost 12 bases, and 17 bases stayed unmatched. CDR3 protein: CASSASPKRGPPGQFF. The CDR3 DNA is TGTGCCAGCAGCGCTAGCCCCAAGCGGGGGCCACCCGGGCAGTTCTTC.

The chain is built from TRBV2 and TRBJ1-2, with D unclear. Germline CDR1 and CDR2: SNHLY and FYNNEI. Deletions cut 7 bases from V and 7 bases from J, with 13 bases between. This CDR3 comprises 12 residues. The CDR3 region is CASTKDAGGYTF. Written as DNA, the CDR3 is TGTGCCAGCACCAAGGATGCTGGTGGCTACACCTTC.

The rearrangement uses TRBV6-5 and TRBJ1-2, with 9 bases fitting TRBD1. The trim removed 6 bases at V and 4 bases at J, leaving 3 bases unmatched. This CDR3 is built from 13 residues. Germline values: CDR1 MNHEY, CDR2 SVGAGI. DNA for the CDR3: TGTGCCAGCAGGACAGGGGGGACCTATGGCTACACCTTC. Its protein product is CASRTGGTYGYTF.

The chain uses TRBV11-2 and TRBJ2-1, with 7 bases fitting TRBD2. The CDR3 is 17 amino acids. V shed 6 bases and J 10 bases; nucleotides not matched to a gene: 21. Per germline, CDR1 SGHAT and CDR2 FQNNGV. As DNA, the CDR3 is TGTGCCAGCAGATTGACGAGGGGATCTCGGACTAGTTGGGAGCAGTTCTTC. Amino acids: CASRLTRGSRTSWEQFF. The full variable domain, rest sourced from reference TRBV11-2 and TRBJ2-1, is EAGVAQSPRYKIIEKRQSVAFWCNPISGHATLYWYQQILGQGPKLLIQFQNNGVVDDSQLPKDRFSAERLKGVDSTLKIQPAKLEDSAVYLCASRLTRGSRTSWEQFFGPGTRLTVL.

The V and J genes are TRBV2 and TRBJ1-5, with 7 bases aligning to TRBD1. The CDR3 loop spans 13 amino acids. Losses at the gene ends were 4 bases for V and 5 bases for J; bases not matched to a gene: 2. Germline V gives CDR1 SNHLY, CDR2 FYNNEI. The CDR3 DNA reads as TGTGCCAGCAGTGTGCAGGGGGATCAGCCCCAGCATTTT. Its translation: CASSVQGDQPQHF.

The V and J genes are TRBV18 and TRBJ2-6; D might be TRBD1 or TRBD2, each matching 5 bases. The CDR3 consists of 15 residues. Trimming removed 6 bases from V and 2 bases from J, with 11 bases in between. In germline, CDR1 is KGHSH, CDR2 LQKENI. Here the CDR3 DNA reads TGTGCCAGCTCGGAGGAAGGGGCTGGGGCCAACGTCCTGACTTTC. Amino acids: CASSEEGAGANVLTF.

The chain links TRBV6-5 to TRBJ1-2, with TRBD1 matching over 7 bases. CDR3 size: 14 residues. V gave up 6 bases and J gave up 6 bases; unmatched junction bases: 10. Germline V CDR1 and CDR2: MNHEY, SVGAGI. The CDR3 DNA sequence: TGTGCCAGCAGCCGAACAGGGGTCGCCAATGGCTACACCTTC. This codes for CASSRTGVANGYTF.

This sequence joins TRBV5-1 and TRBJ1-1, with D uncertain. Per the germline V gene, CDR1 is SGHRS and CDR2 is YFSETQ. V lost 8 bases and J 3 bases, leaving 14 bases between the germline ends. The CDR3 spans 13 residues. The CDR3 sequence is CASRLHGDTEAFF. The CDR3 DNA sequence: TGCGCCAGTCGCCTGCACGGCGACACTGAAGCTTTCTTT.

The chain employs TRBV19 and TRBJ2-3; D not resolved. Germline CDR1 is LNHDA and CDR2 is SQIVND (reference sequence). Trimming pared 5 bases from V and 4 bases from J, leaving 10 bases between. The CDR3 has 13 residues. The CDR3 coding sequence is TGTGCCAGTAGTCAAGAAGGGCCAGATACGCAGTATTTT. It translates to CASSQEGPDTQYF.

This clone has only one observation. This chain joins TRBV30 and TRBJ1-4, with no clear D. Trimming pared 4 bases from V and 8 bases from J, leaving 14 bases between. CDR1 is GTSNPN, CDR2 SVGIG, per germline (reference sequence). This CDR3 comprises 13 residues. The DNA for the CDR3 is TGTGCCTGGACCTTCATAGCGGGGGAAAAACTGTTTTTT. Amino acids: CAWTFIAGEKLFF.

The chain has TRBV14 and TRBJ1-2; unclear D gene. The CDR3 spans 15 residues. Trimming pared 1 base from V and 1 base from J, leaving 10 bases between. Germline V gives CDR1 SGHDN, CDR2 FVKESK. CDR3 region: CASSQGPERNYGYTF. The CDR3 region has the DNA TGTGCCAGCAGCCAAGGGCCAGAACGTAACTATGGCTACACCTTC.

This chain joins TRBV7-9 and TRBJ1-5; no firm D call. The CDR3 is 12 amino acids. Germline V gene sequence: CDR1 SEHNR, CDR2 FQNEAQ (reference sequence). The ends were cut back, 2 bases at V and 5 bases at J, with 4 bases in the middle. CDR3 protein: CASSLWDQPQHF. The CDR3 nucleotides are TGTGCCAGCAGCTTATGGGATCAGCCCCAGCATTTT.

CDR3 bases: TGTGCCAGCAGCCGGACAGGCTCCGAGCAGTACTTC. The encoded protein is CASSRTGSEQYF. The genes are TRBV6-1 and TRBJ2-7; 7 bases match TRBD1. In germline, CDR1 is MNHNS, CDR2 SASEGT. CDR3 length: 12 amino acids. V gave up 6 bases and J gave up 6 bases; unmatched junction bases: 5.

This clone was observed a handful of times. The chain links TRBV7-2 to TRBJ1-1; D uncertain. The CDR3 runs 15 residues. CDR1 SGHTA and CDR2 FQGNSA come from the germline V gene. V gave up 4 bases and J gave up 4 bases, with 16 bases separating them. The CDR3 reads CASSSIGSGSTEAFF. For the CDR3, the DNA is TGTGCCAGCAGCTCGATAGGTTCGGGGAGCACTGAAGCTTTCTTT.

The rearrangement uses TRBV5-6 and TRBJ1-2; D remains unclear. CDR1 is SGHDT and CDR2 is YYEEEE in the germline V gene. The CDR3 consists of 15 residues. Between the trimmed V and J ends, which lost 0 bases and 5 bases, there was a span of 14 bases. CDR3: CASSLVRGEGYGYTF. CDR3 DNA: TGTGCCAGCAGCTTGGTTCGGGGAGAAGGGTATGGCTACACCTTC.

CDR3 loop: CSADDDRDQETQYF. In DNA, the CDR3 is TGCAGCGCCGACGACGACAGGGACCAAGAGACCCAGTACTTC. The chain combines TRBV29-1 with TRBJ2-5, with 7 bases matching TRBD1. The CDR3 totals 14 residues. With 7 bases clipped from V and 0 bases from J, the junction kept 8 bases outside the gene matches. CDR1 SQVTM and CDR2 ANQGSEA come from the germline V gene.